Listed here are 14 T cell receptor beta chains from one sample, sequenced in a study of response to subunit inactivated influenza vaccine. Each CDR3 protein gets one entry after TCRdb re-called the RT-PCR reads with MiXCR. This table has 650,000 to 800,000 distinct CDR3 sequences, approximately 15% appearing once. The sample consisted of PBMCs from blood, taken 14 to 15 days before vaccination. All receptors come from a man aged 45-60 years who received an inactivated influenza vaccine.

The gene calls are TRBV12-3 or TRBV12-4 and TRBJ1-2, with a tentative D call TRBD1 (6 bases). CDR3 length: 17 residues. Trimming stripped 2 bases from V and 2 bases from J, with 18 bases between. The chain's CDR3 is CASSLQGTTVLNYGYTF. The CDR3, as DNA: TGTGCCAGCAGTTTACAGGGGACGACAGTTTTAAACTATGGCTACACCTTC.

The chain is built from TRBV10-3 and TRBJ2-5; maybe TRBD2 (6 bases). Deletions cut 6 bases from V and 3 bases from J, with 14 bases between. This CDR3 is 14 amino acids long. Germline assignment: CDR1 ENHRY and CDR2 SYGVKD. CDR3 in amino acids: CAIRRRDSEETQYF. CDR3 nucleotides: TGTGCCATCAGAAGACGGGACTCTGAAGAGACCCAGTACTTC.

The chain couples TRBV20-1 to TRBJ2-5; 12 positions match TRBD2. CDR1 is DFQATT, CDR2 SNEGSKA, per germline (reference sequence). CDR3 length equals 15 residues. Germline trimming cut 2 bases from V and 4 bases from J; bases unmatched to any gene: 5. In DNA, the CDR3 is TGCAGTGCTAGAAGTCTAGCGGGGGGGCGAGAGACCCAGTACTTC. This encodes CSARSLAGGRETQYF.

The genes are TRBV5-6 and TRBJ2-5; D is uncertain. Trimming left V 4 bases short and J 5 bases short, with 15 bases between. This CDR3 is built from 14 residues. Germline CDR1 reads SGHDT; CDR2 reads YYEEEE. For the CDR3, the DNA is TGTGCCAGCAGCCTGGATATTATTGTGGAGACCCAGTACTTC. Amino acids: CASSLDIIVETQYF.

The table lists this clonotype with a few counts. The rearrangement links TRBV4-3 to TRBJ2-7; 8 bases line up with TRBD2. Trimming took 1 base from V and 2 from J; bases not matched to a gene: 7. Germline CDR1 reads LGHNA; CDR2 reads YSLEER. The CDR3 loop spans 16 amino acids. The chain's CDR3 is CASSQVLAANTYEQYF. The CDR3 nucleotides are TGCGCCAGCAGCCAAGTACTAGCGGCGAACACCTACGAGCAGTACTTC.

V and J are TRBV4-2 and TRBJ2-7; TRBD1 agrees at 9 bases. CDR1 LGHNA and CDR2 YNFKEQ come from the germline V gene. Losses at the gene ends were 5 bases for V and 3 bases for J; bases not matched to a gene: 5. This CDR3 has 14 amino acids. The CDR3 sequence: CASSVGQGNYEQYF. The DNA of the CDR3 is TGTGCCAGCAGCGTTGGACAGGGGAACTACGAGCAGTACTTC.

The chain carries TRBV28 and TRBJ2-5; D possibly corresponds to TRBD1 (5 bases). V lost 5 bases, J lost 0 bases, and 13 bases lay in between. Germline CDR1 MDHEN, CDR2 SYDVKM. The CDR3 length is 15 residues. CDR3 DNA sequence: TGTGCCAGCAGTCCAGGGTTACGGGACCAAGAGACCCAGTACTTC. It specifies CASSPGLRDQETQYF.

V is TRBV4-3 and J is TRBJ1-1; D might be TRBD1 (5 bases). Germline values: CDR1 LGHNA, CDR2 YSLEER. Trimming left V 2 bases short and J 10 bases short, with 23 bases between. This CDR3 is built from 16 residues. CDR3: CASSQFSEEVGGSAFF. The CDR3 region has the DNA TGCGCCAGCAGCCAATTTAGCGAAGAGGTTGGGGGATCAGCTTTCTTT.

This clonotype was counted only a few times. This sequence joins TRBV7-9 and TRBJ2-1; D may be TRBD2 (5 bases). The germline V gene has CDR1 SEHNR and CDR2 FQNEAQ (reference sequence). This CDR3 is built from 16 residues. Trimming cost V 5 bases and J 3 bases, with 17 bases left between them. CDR3 residues: CASSQREHSIYNEQFF. In DNA, the CDR3 is TGTGCCAGCAGCCAGAGGGAACACTCGATCTACAATGAGCAGTTCTTC.

There are a few counts of this clonotype. The genes are TRBV27 and TRBJ1-1, with TRBD1 identical over 7 bases. V dropped 7 bases and J dropped 2; count of bases not matched to a gene: 10. CDR3 length equals 15 residues. The germline CDR1 and CDR2 sequences are MNHEY and SMNVEV (reference sequence). CDR3 nucleotide sequence: TGTGCCAGCACCGCATTCGGGACAGCAAACACTGAAGCTTTCTTT. This sequence encodes CASTAFGTANTEAFF.

Many counts were recorded for this clonotype. The chain carries TRBV7-2 and TRBJ1-1; D possibly corresponds to TRBD1 (5 bases). The germline CDR1 and CDR2 sequences are SGHTA and FQGNSA. V gave up 2 bases and J gave up 8 bases, with 18 bases separating them. The CDR3 is made up of 15 amino acids. CDR3 sequence: CASSLRFGDALEAFF. CDR3 nucleotides: TGTGCCAGCAGCTTAAGGTTTGGGGACGCCTTGGAAGCTTTCTTT. Together with reference TRBV7-2 and TRBJ1-1, the CDR3 gives the full variable domain: GAGVSQSPSNKVTEKGKDVELRCDPISGHTALYWYRQSLGQGLEFLIYFQGNSAPDKSGLPSDRFSAERTGGSVSTLTIQRTQQEDSAVYLCASSLRFGDALEAFFGQGTRLTVV.

The chain combines TRBV12-3 or TRBV12-4 with TRBJ2-7, with D perhaps given as TRBD1 or TRBD2 (5 bases each). V lost 7 bases and J lost 6, with 16 bases in between. The CDR3 sequence is 13 residues long. The CDR3 DNA reads as TGTGCCAGCAACCGGGACGGTTTGGGCGAGCAGTACTTC. The encoded protein is CASNRDGLGEQYF.

The table lists this clonotype with a count of one. V gene TRBV9 combines with J gene TRBJ2-1; 7 positions agree with TRBD2. The CDR3 contains 14 residues. The germline CDR1 and CDR2 sequences are SGDLS and YYNGEE. Trimming removed 7 bases from V and 9 bases from J; junction bases left unmatched: 13. In DNA form, the CDR3 reads TGTGCCAGCTCTCGCGTTGTGCGGGAGAGTGAGCAGTTCTTC. It translates to CASSRVVRESEQFF.

This clonotype was seen ten or more times. The chain couples TRBV5-6 to TRBJ2-7; 10 bases fit TRBD2. Germline CDR1 is SGHDT and CDR2 is YYEEEE. V shed 2 bases, J shed 0 bases, and the junction held 2 bases outside the gene matches. This CDR3 is 15 amino acids long. CDR3 in amino acids: CASSLLAGGSYEQYF. DNA for the CDR3: TGTGCCAGCAGCTTATTAGCGGGAGGCTCCTACGAGCAGTACTTC.